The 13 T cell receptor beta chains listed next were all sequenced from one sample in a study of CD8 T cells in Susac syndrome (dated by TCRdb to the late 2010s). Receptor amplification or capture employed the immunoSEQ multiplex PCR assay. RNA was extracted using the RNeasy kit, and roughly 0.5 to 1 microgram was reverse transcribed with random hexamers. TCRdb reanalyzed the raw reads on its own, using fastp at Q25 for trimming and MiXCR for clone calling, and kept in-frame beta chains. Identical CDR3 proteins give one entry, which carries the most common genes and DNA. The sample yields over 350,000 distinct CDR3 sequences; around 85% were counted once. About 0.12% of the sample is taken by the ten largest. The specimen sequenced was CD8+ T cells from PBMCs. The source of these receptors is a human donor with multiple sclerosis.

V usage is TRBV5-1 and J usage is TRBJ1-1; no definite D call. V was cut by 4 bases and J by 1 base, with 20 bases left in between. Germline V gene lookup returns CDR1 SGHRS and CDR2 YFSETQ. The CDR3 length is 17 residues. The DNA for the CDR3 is TGCGCCAGCAGCGATGTCTTCGGTCGAGGATGGAACACTGAAGCTTTCTTT. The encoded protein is CASSDVFGRGWNTEAFF.

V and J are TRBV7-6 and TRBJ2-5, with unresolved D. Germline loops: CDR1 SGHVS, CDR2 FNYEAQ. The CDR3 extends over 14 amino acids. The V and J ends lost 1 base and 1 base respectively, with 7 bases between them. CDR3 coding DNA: TGTGCCAGCAGCTTAGGAGAGATCCAAGAGACCCAGTACTTC. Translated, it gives CASSLGEIQETQYF.

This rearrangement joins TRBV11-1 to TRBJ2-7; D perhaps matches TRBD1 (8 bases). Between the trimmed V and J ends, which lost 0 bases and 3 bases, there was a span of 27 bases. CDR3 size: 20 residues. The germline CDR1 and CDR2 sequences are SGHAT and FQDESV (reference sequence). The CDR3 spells CASSLAGGTGRTRGVYEQYF. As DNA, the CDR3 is TGTGCCAGCAGCTTAGCGGGAGGGACAGGACGGACCAGAGGAGTCTACGAGCAGTACTTC. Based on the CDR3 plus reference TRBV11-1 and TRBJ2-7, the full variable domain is EAEVAQSPRYKITEKSQAVAFWCDPISGHATLYWYRQILGQGPELLVQFQDESVVDDSQLPKDRFSAERLKGVDSTLKIQPAELGDSAMYLCASSLAGGTGRTRGVYEQYFGPGTRLTVT.

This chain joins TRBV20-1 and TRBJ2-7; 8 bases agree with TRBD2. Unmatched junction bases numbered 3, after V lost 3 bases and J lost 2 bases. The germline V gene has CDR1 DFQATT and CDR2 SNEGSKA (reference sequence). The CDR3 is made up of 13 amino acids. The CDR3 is CSASGGETYEQYF. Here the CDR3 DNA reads TGCAGTGCTAGCGGGGGGGAAACCTACGAGCAGTACTTC.

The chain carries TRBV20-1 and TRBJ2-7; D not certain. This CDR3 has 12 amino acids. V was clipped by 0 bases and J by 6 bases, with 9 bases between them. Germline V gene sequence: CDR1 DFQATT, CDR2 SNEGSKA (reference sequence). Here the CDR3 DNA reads TGCAGTGCTAGAGATATGGGGTTCGAGCAGTACTTC. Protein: CSARDMGFEQYF.

CDR3 sequence (DNA): TGTGCCAGCAGCTCTGCTGAGGGGACCGCCTCCTACGAGCAGTACTTC. Residues: CASSSAEGTASYEQYF. This rearrangement joins TRBV5-6 to TRBJ2-7, with D perhaps assigned TRBD1 or TRBD2 (5 bases each). The CDR3 length is 16 residues. The V gene lost 3 bases and the J gene lost 0 bases, with 16 bases spanning the gap. Germline assignment: CDR1 SGHDT and CDR2 YYEEEE.

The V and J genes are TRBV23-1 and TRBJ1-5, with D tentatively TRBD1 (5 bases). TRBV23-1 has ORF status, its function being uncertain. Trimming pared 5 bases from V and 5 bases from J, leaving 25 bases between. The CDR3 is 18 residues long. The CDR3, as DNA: TGCGCCAGCAGTTGTTCTGGGGCAGGCCCCGCGTGGGATCAGCCCCAGCATTTT. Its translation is CASSCSGAGPAWDQPQHF.

The CDR3 protein is CASSYSKWGLNTEAFF. In DNA, the CDR3 is TGTGCCAGCAGTTACTCGAAATGGGGATTGAACACTGAAGCTTTCTTT. The rearrangement uses TRBV6-2 or TRBV6-3 and TRBJ1-1; D remains ambiguous. The CDR3 length is 16 residues. Germline V gives CDR1 MNHEY, CDR2 SVGEGT. Trimming stripped 0 bases from V and 0 bases from J, with 11 bases between.

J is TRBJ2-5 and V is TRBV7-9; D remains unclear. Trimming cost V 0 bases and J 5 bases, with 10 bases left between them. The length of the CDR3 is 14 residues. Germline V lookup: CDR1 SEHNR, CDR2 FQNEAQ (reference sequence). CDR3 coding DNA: TGTGCCAGCAGCTTAGCGTCCGGCAGCGAGACCCAGTACTTC. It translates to CASSLASGSETQYF.

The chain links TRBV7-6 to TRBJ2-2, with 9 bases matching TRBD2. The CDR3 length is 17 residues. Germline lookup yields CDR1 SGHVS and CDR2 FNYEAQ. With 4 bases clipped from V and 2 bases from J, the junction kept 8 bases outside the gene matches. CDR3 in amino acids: CASSSPLAGTNTGELFF. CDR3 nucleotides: TGTGCCAGCAGCTCACCCCTAGCGGGGACTAACACCGGGGAGCTGTTTTTT.

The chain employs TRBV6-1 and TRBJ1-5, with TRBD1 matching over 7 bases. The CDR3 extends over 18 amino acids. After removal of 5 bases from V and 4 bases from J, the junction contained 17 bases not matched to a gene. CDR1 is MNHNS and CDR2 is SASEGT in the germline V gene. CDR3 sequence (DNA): TGTGCCAGCAGTCCTTTCCCCATCATAACAGGGGATAATCAGCCCCAGCATTTT. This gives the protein CASSPFPIITGDNQPQHF.

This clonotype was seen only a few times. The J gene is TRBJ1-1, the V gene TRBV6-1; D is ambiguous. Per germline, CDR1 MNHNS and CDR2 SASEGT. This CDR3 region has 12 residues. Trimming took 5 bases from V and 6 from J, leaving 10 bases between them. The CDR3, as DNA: TGTGCCAGCAGTCCGGGATTGGCTGAAGCTTTCTTT. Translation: CASSPGLAEAFF.

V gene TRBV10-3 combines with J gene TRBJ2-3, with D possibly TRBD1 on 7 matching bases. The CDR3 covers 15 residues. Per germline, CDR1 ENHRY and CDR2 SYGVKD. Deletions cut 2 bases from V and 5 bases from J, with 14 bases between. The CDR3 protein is CAISEQGGGQDTQYF. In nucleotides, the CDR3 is TGTGCCATCAGTGAGCAGGGGGGAGGTCAAGATACGCAGTATTTT.